A selection of T cell receptor beta chains follows, all from one sample in a study of blood T cell repertoires in COVID-19. Repertoires were generated with immunoSEQ multiplex PCR, while TCRdb's copy carries only in-frame clones and drops some. Among about 190,000 clones listed, roughly nine tenths were seen once. The sequenced material came from peripheral blood. Receptors originate from a middle-aged man with acute or convalescent COVID-19. Each CDR3 is given without its conserved first and last residue. Each record gives: V gene, J gene, CDR3 protein.

TRBV9	TRBJ2-1	ASSVLPGSSYNEQF
TRBV5-4	TRBJ1-2	ASSLRQGAYGYT
TRBV24-1	TRBJ1-2	ATSEPGTRYGYT
TRBV11-1	TRBJ2-7	ASSSYYEQY
TRBV27	TRBJ2-3	ASSFRKAGSGSTDTQY
TRBV7-9	TRBJ1-1	ASSRFDRENTEAF
TRBV11-3	TRBJ2-1	ASSSSGDSRPNEQF
TRBV14	TRBJ2-5	ASSQGTLTRETQY
TRBV5-1	TRBJ2-7	ASSPPGTSYEQY
TRBV19	TRBJ1-5	ASSQGGGSNQPQH
TRBV19	TRBJ2-4	ASSRTGDLKNIQY
TRBV6-6	TRBJ1-1	ASWKGRQNTEAF
TRBV9	TRBJ2-3	ASSATGGITDTQY